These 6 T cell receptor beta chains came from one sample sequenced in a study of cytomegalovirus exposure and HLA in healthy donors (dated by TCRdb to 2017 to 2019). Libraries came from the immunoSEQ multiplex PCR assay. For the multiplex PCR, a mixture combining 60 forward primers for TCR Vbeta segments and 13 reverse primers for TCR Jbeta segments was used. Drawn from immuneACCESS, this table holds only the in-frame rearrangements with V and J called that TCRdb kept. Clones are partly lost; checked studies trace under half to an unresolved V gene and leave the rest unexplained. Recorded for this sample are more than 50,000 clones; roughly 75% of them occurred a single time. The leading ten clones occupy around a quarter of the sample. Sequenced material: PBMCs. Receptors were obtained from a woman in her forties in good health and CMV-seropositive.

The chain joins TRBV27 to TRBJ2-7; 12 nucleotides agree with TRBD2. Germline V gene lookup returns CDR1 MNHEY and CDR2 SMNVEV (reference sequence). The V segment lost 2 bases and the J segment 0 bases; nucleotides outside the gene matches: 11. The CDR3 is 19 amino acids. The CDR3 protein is CASSLGLTSGGWSSYEQYF. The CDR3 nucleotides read TGTGCCAGCAGTTTAGGTTTGACTAGCGGGGGCTGGAGCTCCTACGAGCAGTACTTC.

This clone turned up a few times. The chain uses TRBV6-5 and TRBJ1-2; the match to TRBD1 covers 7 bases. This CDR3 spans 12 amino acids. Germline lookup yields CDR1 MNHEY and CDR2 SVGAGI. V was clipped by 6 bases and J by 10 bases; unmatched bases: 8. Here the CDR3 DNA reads TGTGCCAGCAGGATACACAGGGGCCACTACACCTTC. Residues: CASRIHRGHYTF.

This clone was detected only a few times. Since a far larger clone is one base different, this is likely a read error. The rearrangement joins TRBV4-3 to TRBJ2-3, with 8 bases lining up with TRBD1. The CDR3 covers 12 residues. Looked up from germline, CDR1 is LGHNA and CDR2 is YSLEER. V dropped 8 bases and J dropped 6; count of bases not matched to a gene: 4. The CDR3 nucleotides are TGCGCCAGCCGGACAGGGTTGGATACGCAGTATTTT. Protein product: CASRTGLDTQYF.

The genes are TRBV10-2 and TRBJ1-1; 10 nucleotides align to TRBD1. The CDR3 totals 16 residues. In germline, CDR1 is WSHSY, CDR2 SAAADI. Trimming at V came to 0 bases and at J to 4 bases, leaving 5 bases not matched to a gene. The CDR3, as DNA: TGCGCCAGCAGTGAGTCTGGGGGGACAGGGGTCACTGAAGCTTTCTTT. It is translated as CASSESGGTGVTEAFF.

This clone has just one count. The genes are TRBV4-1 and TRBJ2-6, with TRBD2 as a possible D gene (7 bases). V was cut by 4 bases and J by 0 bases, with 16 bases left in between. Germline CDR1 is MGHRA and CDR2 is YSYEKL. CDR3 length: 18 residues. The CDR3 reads CASSPGPRGASGANVLTF. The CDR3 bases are TGCGCCAGCAGCCCGGGACCCCGGGGGGCCTCTGGGGCCAACGTCCTGACTTTC.

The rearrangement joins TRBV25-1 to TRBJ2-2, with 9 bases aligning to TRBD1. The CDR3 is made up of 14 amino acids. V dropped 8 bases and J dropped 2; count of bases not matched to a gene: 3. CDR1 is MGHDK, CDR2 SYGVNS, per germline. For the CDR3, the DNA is TGTGCCAGCGAACAGGGGGCCAACACCGGGGAGCTGTTTTTT. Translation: CASEQGANTGELFF.